This T cell receptor beta chain was identified in a study of shared clonotypes between healthy human individuals. Whole-study results and caveats: Clonotypes which were not shared had lower generation probabilities than clonotypes that all four donors shared.

Germline values: CDR1 SGHDT, CDR2 YYEEEE. The CDR3 extends over 15 amino acids. With 2 bases clipped from V and 3 bases from J, the junction kept 4 bases outside the gene matches. Profiling relied on immunoSEQ multiplex PCR, and the TCRdb table lists in-frame clones only, not all of them. The data show some 1 million clones, with approximately 72% seen just once and about 1.5% held by the top ten. As to this clone: The antigen is not known.

The receptor comes from a young man in good health. The sample comprised memory CD4+ T cells sorted from blood. Stated subset: CD45RA-negative fraction. The V and J genes are TRBV5-6 and TRBJ2-3; 9 nucleotides match TRBD1. The CDR3 DNA reads TGTGCCAGCAGCTTACAGGGGGCAAGTACAGATACGCAGTATTTT. It codes for CASSLQGASTDTQYF. The whole variable domain, filled in from reference TRBV5-6 and TRBJ2-3, reads DAGVTQSPTHLIKTRGQQVTLRCSPKSGHDTVSWYQQALGQGPQFIFQYYEEEERQRGNFPDRFSGHQFPNYSSELNVNALLLGDSALYLCASSLQGASTDTQYFGPGTRLTVL.